Each of the 6 T cell receptor beta chains below was sequenced from the same sample in a study of graft-versus-host responses after intestinal transplantation. Only in-frame clones appear in the TCRdb table, and some are missing; sequencing was by immunoSEQ multiplex PCR. Of 13,000 to 15,000 clones listed, around a third were seen once; the top ten hold 4.5% to 6%. The input for sequencing was alloreactive CD4+ T cells from a mixed lymphocyte reaction culture, taken before intestinal transplant. The subset is: CFSE-low proliferating T cells sorted from roughly six-day pre-transplant mixed lymphocyte reaction (GvH or HvG direction). The receptors were gathered from a human patient who received an intestinal transplant.

This rearrangement joins TRBV28 to TRBJ2-7, with 10 bases matching TRBD1. The CDR3 runs 14 residues. The V gene's germline CDR1 is MDHEN and CDR2 SYDVKM. V trimming: 5 bases; J trimming: 7 bases; junction bases outside the gene matches: 8. The CDR3 loop is CASSPGTGAREQYF. DNA of the CDR3: TGTGCCAGCAGTCCCGGGACAGGGGCTAGAGAGCAGTACTTC.

The V and J genes are TRBV29-1 and TRBJ2-2; 9 bases agree with TRBD1. CDR1 SQVTM and CDR2 ANQGSEA come from the germline V gene. The CDR3 covers 14 residues. The J segment lost 6 bases and the V segment lost 7 bases, leaving 9 bases of the junction unmatched. The CDR3 loop reads CSGGGQGSAGELFF. Written as DNA, the CDR3 is TGCAGCGGTGGGGGACAGGGATCGGCCGGGGAGCTGTTTTTT.

The rearrangement joins TRBV5-4 to TRBJ2-1, with a weak D call TRBD2 (5 bases). Germline CDR1 is SGHNT and CDR2 is YYREEE (reference sequence). Trimming pared 0 bases from V and 8 bases from J, leaving 18 bases between. The CDR3 consists of 16 residues. The CDR3 DNA sequence: TGTGCCAGCAGCTTGGGAGGTGAGGGCCGCGCGGATGAGCAGTTCTTC. Translated: CASSLGGEGRADEQFF.

This clone was counted between two and nine times. This CDR3 is CASGRWAANTDTQYF. The DNA of the CDR3 is TGCGCCAGCGGCCGATGGGCAGCCAACACAGATACGCAGTATTTT. The chain carries TRBV5-1 and TRBJ2-3, with D hard to call. V lost 7 bases to trimming and J lost 2 bases, with 17 bases between them. The CDR3 totals 15 residues. Germline V gene sequence: CDR1 SGHRS, CDR2 YFSETQ.

This clone came up a few times. CDR3 amino acids: CASSPYKGARTDTQYF. CDR3 coding DNA: TGTGCCAGCTCACCTTATAAGGGGGCTCGCACAGATACGCAGTATTTT. The genes are TRBV18 and TRBJ2-3; TRBD1 agrees at 7 bases. The CDR3 length is 16 residues. CDR1 and CDR2 (germline): KGHSH, LQKENI. With 3 bases clipped from V and 1 base from J, the junction kept 7 bases outside the gene matches. The variable domain in full, completed from reference TRBV18 and TRBJ2-3, reads NAGVMQNPRHLVRRRGQEARLRCSPMKGHSHVYWYRQLPEEGLKFMVYLQKENIIDESGMPKERFSAEFPKEGPSILRIQQVVRGDSAAYFCASSPYKGARTDTQYFGPGTRLTVL.

A word on this clone: The junction differs from germline at one of its ends, possibly a read error. V gene TRBV18 combines with J gene TRBJ1-4, with D maybe TRBD1 (5 bases). There are 17 residues in the CDR3. From germline, CDR1 is KGHSH and CDR2 LQKENI. In DNA, the CDR3 is TGTGCCAGCTCACCACAGTCAAGAGTTCAGGGTTTTGAAAAACTGCTTTTT. Its protein is CASSPQSRVQGFEKLLF. Full variable domain (rest looked up from reference TRBV18 and TRBJ1-4): NAGVMQNPRHLVRRRGQEARLRCSPMKGHSHVYWYRQLPEEGLKFMVYLQKENIIDESGMPKERFSAEFPKEGPSILRIQQVVRGDSAAYFCASSPQSRVQGFEKLLFGSGTQLSVL.